The present T cell receptor beta chain was sequenced within a study of blood T cell repertoires in COVID-19. Study-level information: From the United States, Italy and Spain came samples of acute and convalescent COVID-19. The cDNA or gDNA used as material had been derived from T cells, B-cell-depleted T cells, or PBMCs.

V lost 6 bases to trimming and J lost 0 bases; unmatched junction nucleotides: 2. Germline assignment: CDR1 MNHEY and CDR2 SMNVEV (reference sequence). This CDR3 region has 14 residues. Produced via immunoSEQ multiplex PCR; TCRdb's table is partial and in-frame only. The sample contains over 600,000 clones, 80% to 90% of which appear only once. This chain links TRBV27 with TRBJ1-5; the match to TRBD1 covers 7 bases. This TCR came from a woman aged 18-29 years with acute or convalescent COVID-19. The specimen sequenced was peripheral blood. This CDR3 reads CASRRQGSNQPQHF. The CDR3 DNA sequence: TGTGCCAGCAGGAGACAGGGTAGCAATCAGCCCCAGCATTTT.